This passage covers 27 T cell receptor beta chains from one sample sequenced in a study of T-cell memory formation after mild COVID-19. A single record per CDR3 protein comes from TCRdb applying MiXCR to the 5' RACE reads. Here the sample spans 120,000 or so distinct CDR3 sequences, approximately 17% being singletons. Sequenced material: PBMCs or a T cell subset sorted from them (not recorded which). The source of these receptors is a man between 18 and 29 years old who had mild COVID-19 (a few samples of this study predate the infection). Cell type and time point are not known.

This clonotype was counted only a few times. The genes are TRBV5-1 and TRBJ2-5, with a weak D call TRBD2 (5 bases). This CDR3 contains 11 residues. Germline V lookup: CDR1 SGHRS, CDR2 YFSETQ. Here the CDR3 reads CSSRRQETQYF. The DNA of the CDR3 is TGCTCTTCCAGGAGGCAAGAGACCCAGTACTTC.

V and J are TRBV5-1 and TRBJ2-2; D uncertain. CDR3 size: 15 residues. V was shortened by 1 base and J by 4 bases, with 11 bases between the two germline ends. Germline CDR1 SGHRS, CDR2 YFSETQ. The CDR3: CASSLSVTPTGELFF. The CDR3 DNA is TGCGCCAGCAGCTTGTCAGTGACTCCCACCGGGGAGCTGTTTTTT. Full variable domain (outside the CDR3, taken from reference TRBV5-1 and TRBJ2-2): KAGVTQTPRYLIKTRGQQVTLSCSPISGHRSVSWYQQTPGQGLQFLFEYFSETQRNKGNFPGRFSGRQFSNSRSEMNVSTLELGDSALYLCASSLSVTPTGELFFGEGSRLTVL.

The V call is TRBV18, the J call TRBJ2-7, with 7 bases fitting TRBD2. This CDR3 is 16 amino acids long. V trimming: 2 bases; J trimming: 2 bases; junction bases outside the gene matches: 9. CDR1 is KGHSH, CDR2 LQKENI, per germline. CDR3 coding DNA: TGTGCCAGCTCACCAACCCCGGCTAGCGGACCCTACGAGCAGTACTTC. Its translation: CASSPTPASGPYEQYF. Using reference TRBV18 and TRBJ2-7 for the parts outside the CDR3, the full variable domain is NAGVMQNPRHLVRRRGQEARLRCSPMKGHSHVYWYRQLPEEGLKFMVYLQKENIIDESGMPKERFSAEFPKEGPSILRIQQVVRGDSAAYFCASSPTPASGPYEQYFGPGTRLTVT.

This rearrangement joins TRBV20-1 to TRBJ2-5; no firm D call. The germline V gene encodes CDR1 DFQATT and CDR2 SNEGSKA (reference sequence). The CDR3 loop spans 14 amino acids. In DNA, the CDR3 is TGCAGCCCACGCCGGGCGGACGGGCGAGAGACCCAGTACTTC. Translating it yields CSPRRADGRETQYF.

The chain has TRBV12-3 or TRBV12-4 and TRBJ2-7; unclear D gene. Trimming cost V 3 bases and J 6 bases, with 12 bases left between them. The CDR3 covers 13 residues. CDR3 DNA sequence: TGTGCCAGCAGTTTCGGGTCTGGTGGCGAGCAGTACTTC. Translated, it gives CASSFGSGGEQYF.

CDR3 DNA: TGCGCCAGCAGCTTGGCCCCCCTAGCGGGGGGCGAGAACACCGGGGAGCTGTTTTTT. Amino acid sequence: CASSLAPLAGGENTGELFF. V and J are TRBV5-1 and TRBJ2-2; 11 bases align to TRBD2. With V trimmed by 0 bases and J by 1 base, 8 bases remained unmatched. The CDR3 is 19 residues long. CDR1 and CDR2 from the germline V gene are SGHRS and YFSETQ.

This clonotype was detected a few times. This chain uses TRBV20-1 with TRBJ2-5, with D perhaps matching TRBD2 (6 bases). V was shortened by 3 bases and J by 5 bases, with 19 bases between the two germline ends. Germline V gene sequence: CDR1 DFQATT, CDR2 SNEGSKA (reference sequence). The CDR3 sequence is 15 residues long. The CDR3 region is CSASLVGSLAETQYF. Written as DNA, the CDR3 is TGCAGTGCTAGTTTAGTCGGGAGCTTGGCTGAGACCCAGTACTTC.

This clonotype was seen ten or more times. The chain has TRBV7-8 and TRBJ1-2; D is unclear. The germline CDR1 and CDR2 sequences are SGHVS and FQNEAQ. The CDR3 is 14 residues long. V lost 5 bases and J lost 4, with 14 bases in between. CDR3 region: CASSLSEASYGYTF. CDR3 nucleotides: TGTGCCAGCAGCCTTTCCGAGGCGTCCTATGGCTACACCTTC. The variable domain in full, completed from reference TRBV7-8 and TRBJ1-2, reads GAGVSQSPRYKVAKRGQDVALRCDPISGHVSLFWYQQALGQGPEFLTYFQNEAQLDKSGLPSDRFFAERPEGSVSTLKIQRTQQEDSAVYLCASSLSEASYGYTFGSGTRLTVV.

This clonotype was recorded a few times. The rearrangement joins TRBV2 to TRBJ1-5; D gene ambiguous. The CDR3 runs to 16 residues. Per the germline V gene, CDR1 is SNHLY and CDR2 is FYNNEI. V was trimmed by 1 base and J by 0 bases, leaving 10 bases between them. The CDR3, as DNA: TGTGCCAGCAGTGAAGGCCTCCGGTCTAGCAATCAGCCCCAGCATTTT. It specifies CASSEGLRSSNQPQHF.

This clonotype was counted between two and nine times. V is TRBV12-3 or TRBV12-4 and J is TRBJ1-6, with a weak D call TRBD1 (5 bases). Trimming shortened V by 4 bases and J by 0 bases, and 13 bases separated the two germline ends. The CDR3 runs to 17 residues. The DNA for the CDR3 is TGTGCCAGCAGTTCCGTTGGGGGGAGCTCCTATAATTCACCCCTCCACTTT. It is translated as CASSSVGGSSYNSPLHF.

This clonotype was counted ten times or more. The chain has TRBV5-1 and TRBJ2-3; D not certain. In germline, CDR1 is SGHRS, CDR2 YFSETQ. Trimming stripped 3 bases from V and 3 bases from J, with 11 bases between. The CDR3 has 14 residues. The CDR3 region is CASSWTFGTDTQYF. Here the CDR3 DNA reads TGCGCCAGCAGCTGGACCTTCGGGACAGATACGCAGTATTTT.

The genes are TRBV5-1 and TRBJ2-2; TRBD1 might be the D (5 bases). Germline CDR1 reads SGHRS; CDR2 reads YFSETQ. V was clipped by 4 bases and J by 4 bases, with 11 bases between them. The CDR3 length is 14 residues. CDR3 sequence (DNA): TGCGCCAGCAGCCTCGTCGACAGCACCGGGGAGCTGTTTTTT. Protein product: CASSLVDSTGELFF. Full variable domain (outside the CDR3, taken from reference TRBV5-1 and TRBJ2-2): KAGVTQTPRYLIKTRGQQVTLSCSPISGHRSVSWYQQTPGQGLQFLFEYFSETQRNKGNFPGRFSGRQFSNSRSEMNVSTLELGDSALYLCASSLVDSTGELFFGEGSRLTVL.

This chain links TRBV4-1 with TRBJ1-5; tentative D call: TRBD1 (6 bases). CDR1 is MGHRA, CDR2 YSYEKL, per germline. The CDR3 length is 17 residues. Trimming took 0 bases from V and 4 from J, leaving 16 bases between them. Here the CDR3 DNA reads TGCGCCAGCAGCCAAGAGGGACGGGGGGCGAGAAATCAGCCCCAGCATTTT. The encoded protein is CASSQEGRGARNQPQHF.

The rearrangement uses TRBV5-1 and TRBJ1-1; D ambiguous. Germline V gene data show CDR1 as SGHRS and CDR2 as YFSETQ. The V gene lost 0 bases and the J gene lost 5 bases, with 11 bases spanning the gap. The length of the CDR3 is 14 residues. CDR3 sequence (DNA): TGCGCCAGCAGCTTGGGCGAAGGGAGTACTGAAGCTTTCTTT. Protein product: CASSLGEGSTEAFF.

In this sample, this clonotype turned up a few times. The J gene is TRBJ2-2, the V gene TRBV5-1, with D perhaps matching TRBD1 (9 bases). CDR1 is SGHRS, CDR2 YFSETQ, per germline. The CDR3 loop spans 16 amino acids. Trimming cost V 4 bases and J 4 bases, with 17 bases left between them. DNA of the CDR3: TGCGCCAGCAGCCCGGGGGGGACAGGGTCCACCGGGGAGCTGTTTTTT. Amino acid sequence: CASSPGGTGSTGELFF.

This clonotype was observed a handful of times. J is TRBJ2-6 and V is TRBV7-3; the D gene is possibly TRBD1 (6 bases). The V gene's germline CDR1 is SGHTA and CDR2 FQGTGA. V gave up 5 bases and J gave up 2 bases, with 13 bases separating them. CDR3 size: 16 residues. The CDR3: CASSVAGGPGANVLTF. Here the CDR3 DNA reads TGTGCCAGCAGCGTCGCTGGGGGCCCTGGGGCCAACGTCCTGACTTTC.

The V gene is TRBV6-5, the J gene TRBJ1-1, with a possible D match to TRBD1 (5 bases). From germline, CDR1 is MNHEY and CDR2 SVGAGI. Trimming took 3 bases from V and 7 from J, leaving 24 bases between them. This CDR3 contains 17 residues. The DNA of the CDR3 is TGTGCCAGCAGTTATGGACGATCGTGGGGGAGAGTGTTTGAAGCTTTCTTT. Its protein product is CASSYGRSWGRVFEAFF.

The chain uses TRBV3-1 and TRBJ1-5; D is uncertain. CDR3 length: 14 amino acids. Trimming took off 3 bases at V and 7 bases at J, with 13 bases between the two ends. CDR1 is LGHDT, CDR2 YNNKEL, per germline (reference sequence). The CDR3 spells CASSQGGGMQPQHF. The CDR3 DNA reads as TGTGCCAGCAGCCAGGGAGGCGGGATGCAGCCCCAGCATTTT. The full variable domain, rest sourced from reference TRBV3-1 and TRBJ1-5, is DTAVSQTPKYLVTQMGNDKSIKCEQNLGHDTMYWYKQDSKKFLKIMFSYNNKELIINETVPNRFSPKSPDKAHLNLHINSLELGDSAVYFCASSQGGGMQPQHFGDGTRLSIL.

The rearrangement links TRBV5-1 to TRBJ2-1, with TRBD2 matching 8 bases. J lost 4 bases, V lost 0 bases, and 6 bases had no gene match. The CDR3 sequence is 16 residues long. Germline-derived CDR1 and CDR2 are SGHRS and YFSETQ. The CDR3 sequence: CASSLDPAGVYNEQFF. The CDR3 region has the DNA TGCGCCAGCAGCTTGGATCCAGCGGGGGTGTACAATGAGCAGTTCTTC.

This clonotype was seen more than once but under ten times. This chain joins TRBV18 and TRBJ1-5; D unresolved. Germline values: CDR1 KGHSH, CDR2 LQKENI. CDR3 length: 14 residues. The germline V and J ends were trimmed by 6 bases and 7 bases, with 16 bases remaining between them. The CDR3 is CASSGVAIGQPQHF. CDR3 nucleotide sequence: TGTGCCAGCTCCGGCGTCGCGATCGGGCAGCCCCAGCATTTT.

This clonotype was observed a handful of times. The chain uses TRBV15 and TRBJ2-3; D is perhaps TRBD1 or TRBD2 (5 bases each). V gave up 2 bases and J gave up 1 base, with 10 bases separating them. The CDR3 runs to 15 residues. CDR1 LNHNV and CDR2 YYDKDF come from the germline V gene (reference sequence). As DNA, the CDR3 is TGTGCCACCAGCAGAACAAGGGACGGCACAGATACGCAGTATTTT. Translation gives CATSRTRDGTDTQYF.

V gene TRBV6-2 or TRBV6-3 combines with J gene TRBJ2-1; D unresolved. CDR1 is MNHEY and CDR2 is SVGEGT in the germline V gene. V was shortened by 1 base and J by 10 bases, with 8 bases between the two germline ends. The CDR3 is 12 amino acids. This chain's CDR3 is CASSYLPTEQFF. The DNA of the CDR3 is TGTGCCAGCAGTTACTTGCCGACAGAGCAGTTCTTC.

There are a few counts of this clonotype. The V call is TRBV28, the J call TRBJ1-5; possible D gene TRBD1, 5 bases. V lost 3 bases and J lost 4, with 10 bases in between. Germline CDR1 and CDR2: MDHEN and SYDVKM. This CDR3 spans 14 amino acids. CDR3 residues: CASSLGGSNQPQHF. The CDR3 DNA follows: TGTGCCAGCAGTTTGGGGGGAAGTAATCAGCCCCAGCATTTT. Full variable domain (remainder filled in from reference TRBV28 and TRBJ1-5): DVKVTQSSRYLVKRTGEKVFLECVQDMDHENMFWYRQDPGLGLRLIYFSYDVKMKEKGDIPEGYSVSREKKERFSLILESASTNQTSMYLCASSLGGSNQPQHFGDGTRLSIL.

The V gene is TRBV12-3 or TRBV12-4, the J gene TRBJ1-1; the D gene is possibly TRBD1 (6 bases). V lost 7 bases and J 5 bases, leaving 11 bases between the germline ends. The CDR3 runs 12 residues. The chain's CDR3 is CASKRGLTEAFF. The CDR3, as DNA: TGTGCCAGCAAAAGGGGGTTAACTGAAGCTTTCTTT.

This clonotype was seen more than once but under ten times. The chain employs TRBV15 and TRBJ2-7, with 9 bases that match TRBD2. The J segment lost 0 bases and the V segment lost 1 base, leaving 7 bases of the junction unmatched. The germline V gene has CDR1 LNHNV and CDR2 YYDKDF (reference sequence). This CDR3 region has 17 residues. CDR3 loop: CATSRGSSGSFSYEQYF. In DNA form, the CDR3 reads TGTGCCACCAGCAGAGGGAGTAGCGGGAGCTTCTCCTACGAGCAGTACTTC.

This clonotype was seen more than once but under ten times. The chain has TRBV6-5 and TRBJ2-3; D is perhaps TRBD2 (5 bases). V lost 4 bases and J 5 bases, leaving 13 bases between the germline ends. The CDR3 contains 14 residues. Germline CDR1 is MNHEY and CDR2 is SVGAGI. CDR3 protein: CASSFGTRRDTQYF. The DNA of the CDR3 is TGTGCCAGCAGTTTCGGCACTAGAAGAGATACGCAGTATTTT.

The chain joins TRBV12-3 or TRBV12-4 to TRBJ2-3; a possible D gene is TRBD2 (5 bases). The CDR3 length is 13 residues. Trimming stripped 5 bases from V and 3 bases from J, with 9 bases between. CDR3 sequence reads: CASSIPGTDTQYF. The CDR3 coding sequence is TGTGCCAGCAGTATCCCGGGGACAGATACGCAGTATTTT.